Here is one TCR beta chain with its context. Antigen: not known. The sample is drawn from a study of graft-versus-host responses after intestinal transplantation. Study-wide background: Once they had received anti-thymocyte globulin induction, all recipients took tacrolimus and steroids for about 3 years. Study-wide points: Early HvG declines after transplant were associated with peak circulating GvH clone levels. Among recipient marrow samples, GvH clones were found; some appeared first in ileum or blood. Allografts carried high graft-versus-host to host-versus-graft clonal ratios in patients having graft-donor T cell macrochimerism.

Repertoires were generated with immunoSEQ multiplex PCR, while TCRdb's copy carries only in-frame clones and drops some. The repertoire holds 85,000 to 90,000 clones, with roughly four fifths as singletons. Per germline, CDR1 LNHNV and CDR2 YYDKDF (reference sequence). The germline V and J ends were trimmed by 0 bases and 8 bases, with 16 bases remaining between them. The CDR3 consists of 15 residues. The sample in question was unstimulated CD8+ T cells sorted from spleen or lymph node cells, obtained before intestinal transplant. The rearrangement uses TRBV15 and TRBJ1-2, with D hard to call. This TCR derives from a human donor who received an intestinal transplant. Written as DNA, the CDR3 is TGTGCCACCAGCAGAGATCGGGTAGGTGTGGAAGGCTACACCTTC. It encodes CATSRDRVGVEGYTF.